This passage covers 32 T cell receptor beta chains from one sample sequenced in a study of T cells in Graves' hyperthyroidism and ophthalmopathy (dated by TCRdb to about 2019). Library preparation used multiplex PCR. Instrument used: Illumina HiSeq 2000. The TCR beta CDR3 regions were amplified from RNA transcripts. The first round of RT-PCR for the TCR CDR3 was performed with the HTBI primer set and the Qiagen OneStep RT-PCR kit. TCRdb trimmed public reads at Q25 via fastp, called clones via MiXCR and kept in-frame beta chains. Rows with one shared CDR3 protein collapse into an entry with the most common genes and DNA. The sample yields over 300,000 distinct CDR3 sequences; 11% to 15% were counted once. The top ten clones comprise about 11% of the sample. The sample consisted of blood. These receptors were collected from a woman aged 55 to 70 with Graves' hyperthyroidism.

This clonotype was observed many times. The gene calls are TRBV29-1 and TRBJ2-1; D is perhaps TRBD2 (6 bases). Trimming stripped 6 bases from V and 8 bases from J, with 29 bases between. CDR3 length: 17 residues. Per the germline V gene, CDR1 is SQVTM and CDR2 is ANQGSEA. CDR3 bases: TGCAGCGTGCAGGGACTTTTCCGTTTCGCCCGTCGTCATGAGCAGTTCTTC. Its protein is CSVQGLFRFARRHEQFF.

The chain is built from TRBV20-1 and TRBJ2-2, with a tentative D call TRBD2 (5 bases). The germline CDR1 and CDR2 sequences are DFQATT and SNEGSKA (reference sequence). Between the trimmed V and J ends, which lost 6 bases and 6 bases, there was a span of 14 bases. The CDR3 consists of 13 residues. The CDR3 loop reads CSALRWESGELFF. The DNA for the CDR3 is TGCAGTGCCCTACGATGGGAGTCCGGGGAGCTGTTTTTT.

This clonotype was seen repeatedly, ten times or more. V usage is TRBV12-3 or TRBV12-4 and J usage is TRBJ1-1; D gene unclear. This CDR3 is built from 14 residues. Trimming cost V 2 bases and J 5 bases, with 12 bases left between them. CDR3 in amino acids: CASSLRVGLTEAFF. CDR3 sequence (DNA): TGTGCCAGCAGTTTAAGGGTAGGGTTGACTGAAGCTTTCTTT.

This clonotype was detected ten times or more. The chain couples TRBV19 to TRBJ2-7; 8 positions agree with TRBD1. Looked up from germline, CDR1 is LNHDA and CDR2 is SQIVND (reference sequence). This CDR3 comprises 15 residues. J gave up 0 bases and V 8 bases, and 9 bases lay outside the gene matches. Here the CDR3 DNA reads TGTGCCAGTCAAAAGACAGGGGTCGACTCCTACGAGCAGTACTTC. This sequence encodes CASQKTGVDSYEQYF.

The chain uses TRBV6-1 and TRBJ2-3, with TRBD2 matching over 8 bases. CDR3 length: 13 residues. Germline CDR1 and CDR2: MNHNS and SASEGT. Unmatched junction bases numbered 4, after V lost 7 bases and J lost 4 bases. This chain's CDR3 is CASKLAESDTQYF. The CDR3 DNA follows: TGTGCCAGCAAACTAGCGGAGTCAGATACGCAGTATTTT.

This clonotype was observed at least ten times. This sequence joins TRBV10-1 and TRBJ2-2; D gene uncertain. The CDR3 extends over 14 amino acids. The germline V gene has CDR1 WNHNN and CDR2 SYGVQD (reference sequence). V gave up 5 bases and J gave up 2 bases, with 9 bases separating them. In DNA form, the CDR3 reads TGCGCCAGCAGTAGGGTCCTCAACACCGGGGAGCTGTTTTTT. It yields the protein CASSRVLNTGELFF.

On this clonotype: One end of the junction is discordant with germline, which a read error may explain. The V gene is TRBV6-5, the J gene TRBJ1-6; TRBD1 matches 9 bases. Germline V gene lookup returns CDR1 MNHEY and CDR2 SVGAGI. CDR3 length: 15 amino acids. The CDR3 nucleotides read TGTGCCAGCAGTTACTCTCGGACAGGGGATTCACCCCCCCACTTT. Translating it yields CASSYSRTGDSPPHF.

A note on this clonotype: This sequence may be a read error, since a much larger clone differs from it by one base. V is TRBV5-1 and J is TRBJ1-1, with no clear D. The CDR3 has 14 residues. With 8 bases removed from V and 0 bases from J, the gap between germline ends came to 14 bases. CDR1 SGHRS and CDR2 YFSETQ come from the germline V gene. The CDR3 protein is CASPSGILNTEAFF. The CDR3 nucleotides read TGCGCCAGTCCGTCGGGGATTTTGAACACTGAAGCTTTCTTT.

This clonotype was found a few times. The CDR3 region has the DNA TGTGCCAGCAGTCCACTAGCGGGAGTTTTCAATGAGCAGTTCTTC. This translates into CASSPLAGVFNEQFF. The chain uses TRBV6-1 and TRBJ2-1; TRBD2 matches 11 bases. The junction had 6 bases not matched to a gene; V was cut back by 5 bases and J by 6 bases. This CDR3 spans 15 amino acids. In germline, CDR1 is MNHNS, CDR2 SASEGT.

This chain uses TRBV9 with TRBJ2-3; 12 positions match TRBD2. CDR1 SGDLS and CDR2 YYNGEE come from the germline V gene. V was clipped by 0 bases and J by 3 bases; unmatched bases: 5. This CDR3 spans 17 amino acids. The CDR3 is CASSVGPSGRATDTQYF. CDR3 nucleotides: TGTGCCAGCAGCGTAGGCCCTAGCGGGAGGGCAACAGATACGCAGTATTTT.

Ten or more counts support this clonotype. The chain carries TRBV18 and TRBJ2-3; weak D call: TRBD2 (6 bases). The V and J ends lost 2 bases and 5 bases respectively, with 8 bases between them. CDR3 length: 13 residues. Germline-derived CDR1 and CDR2 are KGHSH and LQKENI. CDR3 protein: CASSPGAGDTQYF. Here the CDR3 DNA reads TGTGCCAGCTCACCAGGAGCGGGAGATACGCAGTATTTT.

The chain joins TRBV25-1 to TRBJ2-3, with TRBD1 matching over 10 bases. Germline V gene sequence: CDR1 MGHDK, CDR2 SYGVNS. The V and J ends lost 5 bases and 4 bases, in that order; junction bases with no gene match: 9. CDR3 length: 16 residues. Written as DNA, the CDR3 is TGTGCCAGCAGTTTTCGACAGGGGGCGATGCCAGATACGCAGTATTTT. Protein sequence: CASSFRQGAMPDTQYF.

At least ten counts were recorded for this clonotype. The chain links TRBV29-1 to TRBJ1-3, with D maybe TRBD1 (6 bases). There are 16 residues in the CDR3. The germline CDR1 and CDR2 sequences are SQVTM and ANQGSEA. V was trimmed by 6 bases and J by 0 bases, leaving 18 bases between them. CDR3 DNA sequence: TGCAGCGTGGGGGCCTCCTGGGGCACCTCTGGAAACACCATATATTTT. Its protein product is CSVGASWGTSGNTIYF.

This clonotype was recorded many times. The chain has TRBV5-1 and TRBJ1-2; D remains ambiguous. The CDR3 length is 15 residues. CDR1 and CDR2 from the germline V gene are SGHRS and YFSETQ. V lost 0 bases and J 1 base, leaving 10 bases between the germline ends. The CDR3 loop reads CASSLAPGNNYGYTF. The DNA for the CDR3 is TGCGCCAGCAGCTTGGCCCCCGGAAATAACTATGGCTACACCTTC. The variable domain in full, completed from reference TRBV5-1 and TRBJ1-2, reads KAGVTQTPRYLIKTRGQQVTLSCSPISGHRSVSWYQQTPGQGLQFLFEYFSETQRNKGNFPGRFSGRQFSNSRSEMNVSTLELGDSALYLCASSLAPGNNYGYTFGSGTRLTVV.

This clonotype was picked up one time. CDR3 sequence: CASSPLGSSTDTQYF. As DNA, the CDR3 is TGTGCCAGCAGTCCCCTTGGGTCGAGCACAGATACGCAGTATTTT. This chain connects TRBV12-3 or TRBV12-4 to TRBJ2-3; D gene unclear. The CDR3 is 15 amino acids. Trimming took 5 bases from V and 0 from J, leaving 12 bases between them.

This clonotype was seen many times. The chain employs TRBV7-3 and TRBJ2-3, with D maybe TRBD2 (6 bases). Germline V CDR1 and CDR2: SGHTA, FQGTGA. Trimming removed 4 bases from V and 5 bases from J, with 16 bases in between. The CDR3 covers 15 residues. The CDR3 here is CASSSGTAGLDTQYF. CDR3 sequence (DNA): TGTGCCAGCAGCTCAGGGACCGCGGGACTAGATACGCAGTATTTT.

This clonotype was observed a few times. This chain uses TRBV27 with TRBJ1-5; D gene ambiguous. Trimming pared 2 bases from V and 0 bases from J, leaving 5 bases between. Germline V lookup: CDR1 MNHEY, CDR2 SMNVEV (reference sequence). CDR3 length: 14 amino acids. In DNA form, the CDR3 reads TGTGCCAGCAGTTTACACCCTAGCAATCAGCCCCAGCATTTT. Protein: CASSLHPSNQPQHF.

This clonotype was observed a handful of times. The chain is built from TRBV20-1 and TRBJ1-4, with TRBD1 identical over 7 bases. V shed 3 bases, J shed 6 bases, and the junction held 4 bases outside the gene matches. Germline loops: CDR1 DFQATT, CDR2 SNEGSKA (reference sequence). The CDR3 has 13 amino acids. This CDR3 is CSASTGVDEKLFF. CDR3 nucleotides: TGCAGTGCTAGTACAGGGGTAGATGAAAAACTGTTTTTT.

Remarks on this clonotype: One end of the junction varies from germline; a read error may be responsible. This rearrangement joins TRBV11-2 to TRBJ2-1, with unresolved D. The germline V gene has CDR1 SGHAT and CDR2 FQNNGV. The CDR3 length is 16 residues. The chain's CDR3 is CASSLAEWPSYDEQFF. Here the CDR3 DNA reads TGTGCCAGCAGCTTAGCGGAGTGGCCCTCCTACGATGAGCAGTTCTTC.

This clonotype was counted many times. CDR3 DNA: TGTGCCAGCAGCTCCTCGGGGGTAGCGGGAATTTACAATGAGCAGTTCTTC. Translating it yields CASSSSGVAGIYNEQFF. V gene TRBV11-2 combines with J gene TRBJ2-1; TRBD2 aligns across 8 bases. After removal of 4 bases from V and 4 bases from J, the junction contained 12 bases not matched to a gene. This CDR3 contains 17 residues. Germline loops: CDR1 SGHAT, CDR2 FQNNGV. Full variable domain (outside the CDR3, taken from reference TRBV11-2 and TRBJ2-1): EAGVAQSPRYKIIEKRQSVAFWCNPISGHATLYWYQQILGQGPKLLIQFQNNGVVDDSQLPKDRFSAERLKGVDSTLKIQPAKLEDSAVYLCASSSSGVAGIYNEQFFGPGTRLTVL.

Ten or more counts support this clonotype. The V and J genes are TRBV11-2 and TRBJ2-7; 8 bases align to TRBD2. CDR1 and CDR2 from the germline V gene are SGHAT and FQNNGV. The CDR3 is 15 amino acids. The trim removed 4 bases at V and 5 bases at J, leaving 10 bases unmatched. CDR3 nucleotide sequence: TGTGCCAGCAGCTCATACGGGAGGGCCCCCGACGAGCAGTACTTC. Encoded protein: CASSSYGRAPDEQYF.

A few counts support this clonotype. The V gene is TRBV12-5, the J gene TRBJ1-1; D remains ambiguous. The germline V gene has CDR1 LGHNT and CDR2 FRNRAP. V was clipped by 3 bases and J by 3 bases, with 8 bases between them. This CDR3 comprises 13 residues. CDR3 DNA sequence: TGTGCTAGTGGTTTAAGAGGGCACACTGAAGCTTTCTTT. Its translation is CASGLRGHTEAFF.

This clonotype has a handful of counts. The rearrangement links TRBV30 to TRBJ2-6; D gene unclear. The length of the CDR3 is 15 residues. Deletions cut 1 base from V and 0 bases from J, with 7 bases between. Germline assignment: CDR1 GTSNPN and CDR2 SVGIG (reference sequence). The CDR3 DNA follows: TGTGCCTGGAGTGCTCTATCCTCTGGGGCCAACGTCCTGACTTTC. It yields the protein CAWSALSSGANVLTF. The full variable domain, with the rest looked up from reference TRBV30 and TRBJ2-6, is SQTIHQWPATLVQPVGSPLSLECTVEGTSNPNLYWYRQAAGRGLQLLFYSVGIGQISSEVPQNLSASRPQDRQFILSSKKLLLSDSGFYLCAWSALSSGANVLTFGAGSRLTVL.

The table lists this clonotype with many counts. The CDR3 nucleotides are TGTGCCAGCAGCAACCGACAGGGGGCCTCGAACACTGAAGCTTTCTTT. Translated: CASSNRQGASNTEAFF. This chain connects TRBV7-8 to TRBJ1-1; 10 bases fit TRBD1. Germline trimming cut 5 bases from V and 1 base from J; bases unmatched to any gene: 7. This CDR3 has 16 amino acids. Germline CDR1 and CDR2: SGHVS and FQNEAQ. The whole variable domain, filled in from reference TRBV7-8 and TRBJ1-1, reads GAGVSQSPRYKVAKRGQDVALRCDPISGHVSLFWYQQALGQGPEFLTYFQNEAQLDKSGLPSDRFFAERPEGSVSTLKIQRTQQEDSAVYLCASSNRQGASNTEAFFGQGTRLTVV.

This clonotype appeared many times. The rearrangement uses TRBV6-1 and TRBJ2-5, with a weak D call TRBD2 (5 bases). The CDR3 has 13 residues. V was pared by 10 bases and J by 7 bases, with 19 bases between. The germline V gene has CDR1 MNHNS and CDR2 SASEGT. The CDR3 region is CATGPTGIVTQYF. Written as DNA, the CDR3 is TGTGCCACCGGCCCGACGGGGATAGTGACCCAGTACTTC.

V is TRBV27 and J is TRBJ2-1; a weak D match, TRBD2 (6 bases). The germline V gene encodes CDR1 MNHEY and CDR2 SMNVEV (reference sequence). The V and J ends lost 2 bases and 8 bases respectively, with 10 bases between them. This CDR3 contains 13 residues. This chain's CDR3 is CASSLRGVDEQFF. The CDR3 coding sequence is TGTGCCAGCAGTTTACGCGGGGTAGATGAGCAGTTCTTC.

This clonotype was detected many times. V usage is TRBV28 and J usage is TRBJ1-5; unclear D gene. The CDR3 is 14 residues long. Trimming removed 0 bases at V and 7 bases at J, with 10 bases between. CDR1 and CDR2 (germline): MDHEN, SYDVKM. The CDR3, as DNA: TGTGCCAGCAGTTTATGGGGCTATGGGCAGCCCCAGCATTTT. This gives the protein CASSLWGYGQPQHF.

This rearrangement joins TRBV7-8 to TRBJ2-5; 11 bases align to TRBD2. The CDR3 runs 17 residues. The trim removed 1 base at V and 4 bases at J, leaving 8 bases unmatched. The V gene's germline CDR1 is SGHVS and CDR2 FQNEAQ. Here the CDR3 reads CASSLGLAGGPGETQYF. CDR3 coding DNA: TGTGCCAGCAGCTTAGGGTTAGCGGGAGGGCCTGGAGAGACCCAGTACTTC.

The chain carries TRBV12-5 and TRBJ2-1; TRBD2 agrees at 7 bases. The junction had 7 bases not matched to a gene; V was cut back by 5 bases and J by 0 bases. This CDR3 comprises 16 residues. Germline V gene sequence: CDR1 LGHNT, CDR2 FRNRAP. The CDR3 loop reads CASGPPSGHSYNEQFF. CDR3 nucleotides: TGTGCTAGTGGTCCTCCTAGCGGTCACTCCTACAATGAGCAGTTCTTC.

This chain joins TRBV7-9 and TRBJ2-1, with a weak D call TRBD2 (7 bases). V lost 4 bases and J 7 bases, leaving 35 bases between the germline ends. The CDR3 loop spans 21 amino acids. In germline, CDR1 is SEHNR, CDR2 FQNEAQ (reference sequence). CDR3 sequence (DNA): TGTGCCAGCAGCTCCCGCAAAAACTGCACAGGGAGTCTAGCGGTGGGTAATGAGCAGTTCTTC. Translating it yields CASSSRKNCTGSLAVGNEQFF.

The table lists this clonotype with many counts. The chain combines TRBV4-1 with TRBJ2-1, with 8 bases identical to TRBD2. The CDR3 sequence is 17 residues long. Germline CDR1 reads MGHRA; CDR2 reads YSYEKL. V shed 1 base, J shed 8 bases, and the junction held 13 bases outside the gene matches. The CDR3 coding sequence is TGCGCCAGCAGCCAAGTCTCTGGGAGCGGGAGTATTCATGAGCAGTTCTTC. Amino acids: CASSQVSGSGSIHEQFF.

This clonotype has ten or more counts. The chain employs TRBV7-9 and TRBJ2-7; 8 nucleotides line up with TRBD1. CDR1 is SEHNR, CDR2 FQNEAQ, per germline (reference sequence). J gave up 5 bases and V 8 bases, and 8 bases lay outside the gene matches. The CDR3 sequence is 13 residues long. CDR3 sequence reads: CASGAGGWNEQYF. Here the CDR3 DNA reads TGTGCCAGCGGGGCAGGGGGCTGGAACGAGCAGTACTTC.